Described below is a single T cell receptor beta chain sequence and its context. Its target is not known. Germline-derived CDR1 and CDR2 are LNHDA and SQIVND (reference sequence). V lost 1 base to trimming and J lost 4 bases; unmatched junction nucleotides: 5. CDR3 size: 17 residues. The data were obtained in a study of regulatory T cells in long-lasting Graves disease. Study in general: With positive TSH receptor antibodies and over 5 years of antithyroid drugs, Graves' disease was considered persistent. Study-level findings and limits: New patients shared fewer public clonotypes (966) than persistent patients did (roughly 2,500).

The authors built TCR beta libraries using iRepertoire HTBI primers and Arm-PCR of CDR3 regions. Using its own MiXCR run on the multiplex PCR reads, TCRdb lists one record per CDR3 protein. This table has fewer than 400,000 distinct CDR3 sequences, less than 25% appearing once. Sample time point: persistent/refractory GD, antithyroid drugs over 5 years with positive TRAb. PBMC-derived RNA was used for the TCR library. American Thyroid Association guidelines defined Graves' disease diagnosis. The chain carries TRBV19 and TRBJ2-2, with TRBD2 matching over 11 bases. This TCR came from a female donor with Graves disease. Here the sequenced sample was peripheral blood mononuclear cells (PBMCs), taken when the disease was refractory, from a patient treated with antithyroid drugs. CDR3 sequence: CASSIVRLAGGTGELFF. The CDR3 DNA follows: TGTGCCAGTAGTATAGTTAGGCTAGCGGGAGGCACCGGGGAGCTGTTTTTT.